The clone carrying this TCR beta chain was picked up a small number of times. Its antigen is unknown. The PCR employed 60 Vbeta primers together with 13 Jbeta primers. Authors' data handling: An analysis that came later counted 60 million to 80 million unique TCR beta chains, approximately 10 million shared. The data were produced by immunoSEQ multiplex PCR, yet TCRdb's version contains in-frame clones alone and is incomplete. That table furnishes V, J and clone size, whereas the DNA furnished D and trimming. This table has over 90,000 clones, around 61% appearing once. The data were obtained in a study of cytomegalovirus exposure and HLA in healthy donors. Study in general: Among the approximately 370 donors who were genotyped, over 70% fell in the genetic ancestry cluster that is associated with self-reported Caucasian donors.

Notes on the study in general: Looking again later, the authors saw that most CMV-associated TCR beta chains seemed HLA-restricted. A later analysis linked a missense variant in DCLRE1C to the trimming of TCR beta V and J genes.

Per the germline V gene, CDR1 is MNHEY and CDR2 is SMNVEV (reference sequence). V dropped 6 bases and J dropped 7; count of bases not matched to a gene: 9. CDR3 length: 14 residues. Input material: PBMCs. V usage is TRBV27 and J usage is TRBJ1-3; TRBD1 matches at 7 bases. The TCR originated in a woman between 45 and 60 years old in good health and CMV-seronegative. CDR3 region: CASRRGLDHNTIYF. The CDR3, as DNA: TGTGCCAGCAGGAGGGGGCTGGATCATAACACCATATATTTT.